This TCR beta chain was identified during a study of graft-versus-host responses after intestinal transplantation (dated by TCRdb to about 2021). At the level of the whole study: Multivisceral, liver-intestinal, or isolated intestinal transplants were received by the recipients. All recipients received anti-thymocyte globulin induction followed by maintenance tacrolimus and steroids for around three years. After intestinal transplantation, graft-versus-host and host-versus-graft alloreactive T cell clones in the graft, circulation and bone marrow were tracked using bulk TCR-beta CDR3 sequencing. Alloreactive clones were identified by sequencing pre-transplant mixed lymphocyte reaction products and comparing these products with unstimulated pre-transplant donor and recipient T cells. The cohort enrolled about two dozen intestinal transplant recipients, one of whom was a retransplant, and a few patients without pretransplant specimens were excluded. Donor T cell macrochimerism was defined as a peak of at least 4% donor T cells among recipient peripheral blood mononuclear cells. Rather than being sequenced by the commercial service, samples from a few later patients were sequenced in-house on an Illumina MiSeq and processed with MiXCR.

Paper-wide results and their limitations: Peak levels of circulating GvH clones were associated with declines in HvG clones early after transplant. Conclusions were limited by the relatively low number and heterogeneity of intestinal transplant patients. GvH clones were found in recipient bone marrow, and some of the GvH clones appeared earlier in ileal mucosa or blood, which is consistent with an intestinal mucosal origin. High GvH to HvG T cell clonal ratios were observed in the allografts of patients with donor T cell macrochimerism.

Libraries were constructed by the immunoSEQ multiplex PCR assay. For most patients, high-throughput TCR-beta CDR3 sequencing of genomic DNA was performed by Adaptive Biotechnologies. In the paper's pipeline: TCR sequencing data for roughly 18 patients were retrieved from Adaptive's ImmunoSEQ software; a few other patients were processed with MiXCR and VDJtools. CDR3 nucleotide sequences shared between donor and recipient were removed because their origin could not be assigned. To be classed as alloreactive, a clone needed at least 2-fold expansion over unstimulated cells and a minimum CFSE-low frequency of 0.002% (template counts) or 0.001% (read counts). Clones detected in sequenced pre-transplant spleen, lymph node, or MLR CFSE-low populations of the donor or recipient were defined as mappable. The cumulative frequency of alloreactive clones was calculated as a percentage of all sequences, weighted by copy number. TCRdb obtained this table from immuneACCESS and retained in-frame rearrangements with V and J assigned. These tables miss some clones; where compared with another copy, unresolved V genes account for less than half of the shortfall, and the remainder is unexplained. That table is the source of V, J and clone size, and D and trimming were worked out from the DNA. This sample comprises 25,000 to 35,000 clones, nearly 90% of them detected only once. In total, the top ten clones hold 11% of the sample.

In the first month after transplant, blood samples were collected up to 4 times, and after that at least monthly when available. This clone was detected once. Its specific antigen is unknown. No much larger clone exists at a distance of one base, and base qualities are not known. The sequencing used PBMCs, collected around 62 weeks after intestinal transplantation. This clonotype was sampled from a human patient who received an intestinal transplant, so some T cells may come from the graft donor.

The sequence in DNA is TGTGCCAGCAGCTTAGATCTAAGGAGCGGAGGCTACACCTTC. Translated, this gives CASSLDLRSGGYTF. This chain is built from TRBV7-2 and TRBJ1-2, with no confidently assigned D gene. From its cysteine to its phenylalanine, the CDR3 spans 14 amino acids. This entry keeps only the CDR3 DNA: 42 bases, framed from base 1. Trimming removed 1 base from V and 8 bases from J, leaving 14 bases between the germline ends. CDR1 SGHTA and CDR2 FQGNSA are derived from the germline V gene.